What follows are 10 T cell receptor beta chains derived from one specimen sequenced in a study of cytomegalovirus exposure and HLA in healthy donors. PCR primers comprised 60 Vbeta and 13 Jbeta primers. Produced via immunoSEQ multiplex PCR; TCRdb's table is partial and in-frame only. The sample includes roughly 100,000 clones, 80% to 90% of them seen just once. Sequencing was carried out using PBMCs. These receptors were collected from a man aged 50-60 years in good health and CMV-seronegative.

This clone was found once. The V gene is TRBV9, the J gene TRBJ1-1; 8 bases map to TRBD1. The CDR3 is made up of 15 amino acids. Looked up from germline, CDR1 is SGDLS and CDR2 is YYNGEE. The V segment lost 2 bases and the J segment 3 bases; nucleotides outside the gene matches: 6. The CDR3 loop reads CASSVTGGRDTEAFF. DNA of the CDR3: TGTGCCAGCAGCGTCACAGGGGGTAGGGACACTGAAGCTTTCTTT.

The J gene is TRBJ1-2, the V gene TRBV5-1, with D possibly TRBD1 on 6 matching bases. Trimming removed 2 bases from V and 8 bases from J, with 13 bases in between. Looked up from germline, CDR1 is SGHRS and CDR2 is YFSETQ. This CDR3 has 13 residues. In DNA, the CDR3 is TGCGCCAGCAGCTTACAGGGAGTTGACGGCTACACCTTC. This gives the protein CASSLQGVDGYTF.

The V call is TRBV5-4, the J call TRBJ2-3; maybe TRBD1 (6 bases). V lost 0 bases, J lost 4 bases, and 12 bases lay in between. The CDR3 has 15 residues. Germline V lookup: CDR1 SGHNT, CDR2 YYREEE (reference sequence). The CDR3 coding sequence is TGTGCCAGCAGCTTGGGAGGGACACCTTCAGATACGCAGTATTTT. Translation: CASSLGGTPSDTQYF.

The chain couples TRBV27 to TRBJ2-1; a possible D gene is TRBD1 (5 bases). CDR3 length: 15 residues. V lost 1 base, J lost 5 bases, and 12 bases lay in between. The germline V gene encodes CDR1 MNHEY and CDR2 SMNVEV (reference sequence). Written as DNA, the CDR3 is TGTGCCAGCAGTTTATTTCAGGGTATACACAATGAGCAGTTCTTC. This codes for CASSLFQGIHNEQFF.

With respect to this clone: A read error may produce the germline difference seen at one junction end. The rearrangement links TRBV7-9 to TRBJ1-1; the D is unclear. Germline V gene lookup returns CDR1 SEHNR and CDR2 FQNEAQ (reference sequence). The CDR3 length is 15 residues. The CDR3 DNA follows: TGTTCCAGCAGCTTAGGAATGAGGGTTAGCACTGAAGCTTTCTTT. It yields the protein CSSSLGMRVSTEAFF.

The V call is TRBV28, the J call TRBJ2-6, with a tentative D call TRBD2 (5 bases). Germline-derived CDR1 and CDR2 are MDHEN and SYDVKM. V was shortened by 7 bases and J by 0 bases, with 16 bases between the two germline ends. This CDR3 contains 17 residues. This chain's CDR3 is CASMREGFTSGANVLTF. The CDR3 DNA follows: TGTGCCAGCATGAGAGAGGGTTTTACCTCTGGGGCCAACGTCCTGACTTTC.

This clone is a singleton in its sample. This sequence joins TRBV7-2 and TRBJ2-2; TRBD2 aligns across 7 bases. With 6 bases clipped from V and 6 bases from J, the junction kept 7 bases outside the gene matches. CDR3 length equals 14 residues. Germline V gene sequence: CDR1 SGHTA, CDR2 FQGNSA. The CDR3 DNA reads as TGTGCCAGCAGTCACGGGGGGTACCCCGGGGAGCTGTTTTTT. Amino acids: CASSHGGYPGELFF.

The V and J genes are TRBV6-6 and TRBJ1-1; D ambiguous. The CDR3 runs 15 residues. Trimming removed 0 bases at V and 5 bases at J, with 13 bases between. Per the germline V gene, CDR1 is MNHNY and CDR2 is SVGAGI (reference sequence). For the CDR3, the DNA is TGTGCCAGCAGTTACTCGACCCCGGGGTTAACTGAAGCTTTCTTT. This gives the protein CASSYSTPGLTEAFF.

This clone was detected a few times. V and J are TRBV7-2 and TRBJ1-3; a weak D match, TRBD1 (6 bases). The germline V and J ends were trimmed by 1 base and 4 bases, with 17 bases remaining between them. The CDR3 spans 17 residues. CDR1 is SGHTA, CDR2 FQGNSA, per germline. The CDR3 spells CASSLGVTGTPGNTIYF. The CDR3 DNA reads as TGTGCCAGCAGCTTAGGGGTGACAGGTACCCCGGGAAACACCATATATTTT.

The chain uses TRBV7-9 and TRBJ1-2; TRBD1 is a possible D gene (5 bases). Per the germline V gene, CDR1 is SEHNR and CDR2 is FQNEAQ (reference sequence). The CDR3 is made up of 14 amino acids. The V end was cut by 5 bases, the J end by 8 bases, with 18 bases between. The CDR3 DNA reads TGTGCCAGCAGCCCCCACCAGGGATTCTTAGGCTACACCTTC. Translation gives CASSPHQGFLGYTF.